This T cell receptor beta chain was recovered during a study of blood T cell repertoires in COVID-19. Study in general: Spain, Italy and the United States supplied samples that represented acute and convalescent COVID-19. Sources were T cells, B-cell-depleted T cells, or PBMCs; the material itself was cDNA or gDNA.

TCRdb keeps only in-frame clones here, not all; method: immunoSEQ multiplex PCR. The data contain some 120,000 clones, almost 85% of them seen just once; the ten biggest clones take up 7.5%. The TCR was taken from an older man with active or convalescent COVID-19. Sequencing used peripheral blood.

For the CDR3, the DNA is TGTGCCAGCAGCGGACTAGCGGGGGGGCCTCGGAATGAGCAGTTCTTC. Amino acids: CASSGLAGGPRNEQFF. This chain connects TRBV7-2 to TRBJ2-1; 15 bases line up with TRBD2. Unmatched junction bases numbered 6, after V lost 5 bases and J lost 7 bases. CDR1 SGHTA and CDR2 FQGNSA come from the germline V gene. This CDR3 has 16 residues.